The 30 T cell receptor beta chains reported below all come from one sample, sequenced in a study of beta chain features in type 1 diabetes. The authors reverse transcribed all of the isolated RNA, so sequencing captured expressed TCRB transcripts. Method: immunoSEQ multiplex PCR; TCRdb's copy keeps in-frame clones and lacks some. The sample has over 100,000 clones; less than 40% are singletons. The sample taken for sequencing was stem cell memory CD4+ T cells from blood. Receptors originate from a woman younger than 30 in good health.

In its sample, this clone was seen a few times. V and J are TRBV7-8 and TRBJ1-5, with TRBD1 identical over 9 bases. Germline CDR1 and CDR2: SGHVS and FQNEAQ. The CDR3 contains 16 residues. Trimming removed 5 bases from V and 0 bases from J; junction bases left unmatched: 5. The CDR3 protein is CASSPWTGDSNQPQHF. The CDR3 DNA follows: TGTGCCAGCAGCCCGTGGACAGGGGATAGCAATCAGCCCCAGCATTTT.

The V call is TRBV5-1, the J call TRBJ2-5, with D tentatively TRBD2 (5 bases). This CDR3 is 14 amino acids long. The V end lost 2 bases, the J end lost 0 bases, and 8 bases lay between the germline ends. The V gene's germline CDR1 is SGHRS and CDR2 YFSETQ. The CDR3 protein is CASSFSADQETQYF. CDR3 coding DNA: TGCGCCAGCAGCTTTTCAGCGGACCAAGAGACCCAGTACTTC.

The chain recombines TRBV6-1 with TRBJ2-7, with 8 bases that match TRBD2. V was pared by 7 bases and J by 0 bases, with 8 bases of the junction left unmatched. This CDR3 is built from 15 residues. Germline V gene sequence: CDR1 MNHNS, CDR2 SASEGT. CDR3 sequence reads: CASTGRGRNSYEQYF. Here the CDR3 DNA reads TGTGCCAGCACGGGACGCGGGAGGAACTCCTACGAGCAGTACTTC.

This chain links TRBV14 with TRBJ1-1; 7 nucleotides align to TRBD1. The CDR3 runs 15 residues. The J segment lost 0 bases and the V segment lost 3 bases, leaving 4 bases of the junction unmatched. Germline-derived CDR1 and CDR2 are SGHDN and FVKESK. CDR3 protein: CASSHLDRLNTEAFF. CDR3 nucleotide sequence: TGTGCCAGCAGCCATTTGGACAGGTTGAACACTGAAGCTTTCTTT.

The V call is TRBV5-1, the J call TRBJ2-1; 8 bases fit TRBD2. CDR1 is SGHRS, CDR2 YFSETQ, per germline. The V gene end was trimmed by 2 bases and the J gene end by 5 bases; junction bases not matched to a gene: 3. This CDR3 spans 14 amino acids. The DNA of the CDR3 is TGCGCCAGCAGCTTCGGCGGGAGGAACAATGAGCAGTTCTTC. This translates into CASSFGGRNNEQFF.

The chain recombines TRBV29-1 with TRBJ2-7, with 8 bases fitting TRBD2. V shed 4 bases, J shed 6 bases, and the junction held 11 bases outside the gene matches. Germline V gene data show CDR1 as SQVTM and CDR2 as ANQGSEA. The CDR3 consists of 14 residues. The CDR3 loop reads CSVGFRAGATEQYF. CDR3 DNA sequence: TGCAGCGTTGGGTTCCGAGCGGGGGCCACCGAGCAGTACTTC.

The CDR3 DNA follows: TGCAGCGTTATCGTAGCGGGGGCGGTCAATGAGCAGTTCTTC. As protein: CSVIVAGAVNEQFF. The gene calls are TRBV29-1 and TRBJ2-1; 9 bases map to TRBD2. The CDR3 is 14 amino acids. Germline V gene sequence: CDR1 SQVTM, CDR2 ANQGSEA. The junction had 8 bases not matched to a gene; V was cut back by 5 bases and J by 6 bases.

The CDR3 coding sequence is TGTGCACATCGGGGGAGCAATCAGCCCCAGCATTTT. This encodes CAHRGSNQPQHF. V is TRBV28 and J is TRBJ1-5; D perhaps matches TRBD1 (5 bases). The CDR3 has 12 residues. The V gene's germline CDR1 is MDHEN and CDR2 SYDVKM.

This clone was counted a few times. The DNA of the CDR3 is TGTGCCAGCAGGTATCCAGGGACTAGCGGGTACAATGAGCAGTTCTTC. It encodes CASRYPGTSGYNEQFF. The chain joins TRBV28 to TRBJ2-1; TRBD2 agrees at 12 bases. J gave up 4 bases and V 6 bases, and 7 bases lay outside the gene matches. Germline V gene sequence: CDR1 MDHEN, CDR2 SYDVKM. This CDR3 has 16 residues.

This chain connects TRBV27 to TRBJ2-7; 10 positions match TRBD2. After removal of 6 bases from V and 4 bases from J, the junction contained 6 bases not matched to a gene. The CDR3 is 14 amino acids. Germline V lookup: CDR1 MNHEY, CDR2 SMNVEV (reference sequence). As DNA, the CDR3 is TGTGCCAGCAGACCATGGACTAGCGGATACGAGCAGTACTTC. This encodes CASRPWTSGYEQYF.

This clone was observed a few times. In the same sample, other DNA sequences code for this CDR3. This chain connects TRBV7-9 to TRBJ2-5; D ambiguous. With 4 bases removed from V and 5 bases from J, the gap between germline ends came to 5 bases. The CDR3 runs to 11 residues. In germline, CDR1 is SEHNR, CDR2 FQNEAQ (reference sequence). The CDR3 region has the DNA TGTGCCAGCAGCTCGAGGGAGACCCAGTACTTC. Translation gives CASSSRETQYF.

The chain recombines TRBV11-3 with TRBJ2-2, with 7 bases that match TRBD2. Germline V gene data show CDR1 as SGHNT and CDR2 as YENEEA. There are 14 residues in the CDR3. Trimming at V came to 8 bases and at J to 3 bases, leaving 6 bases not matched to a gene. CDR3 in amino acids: CASPWGRDTGELFF. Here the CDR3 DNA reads TGTGCCAGCCCCTGGGGGAGGGACACCGGGGAGCTGTTTTTT. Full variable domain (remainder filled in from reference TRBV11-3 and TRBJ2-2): EAGVVQSPRYKIIEKKQPVAFWCNPISGHNTLYWYLQNLGQGPELLIRYENEEAVDDSQLPKDRFSAERLKGVDSTLKIQPAELGDSAVYLCASPWGRDTGELFFGEGSRLTVL.

CDR3 sequence: CASSYSSPSGRWEQYF. Here the CDR3 DNA reads TGTGCCAGCAGTTACAGTAGCCCTAGCGGGAGATGGGAGCAGTACTTC. The chain combines TRBV6-5 with TRBJ2-7; TRBD2 matches 10 bases. Germline V gene lookup returns CDR1 MNHEY and CDR2 SVGAGI. With V trimmed by 2 bases and J by 7 bases, 11 bases remained unmatched. This CDR3 is 16 amino acids long.

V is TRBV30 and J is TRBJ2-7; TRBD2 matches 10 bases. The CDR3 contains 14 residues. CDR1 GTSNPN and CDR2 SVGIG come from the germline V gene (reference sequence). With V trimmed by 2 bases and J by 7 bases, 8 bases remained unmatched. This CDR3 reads CAWSFLAGAREQYF. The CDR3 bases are TGTGCCTGGAGTTTTCTAGCGGGAGCGCGGGAGCAGTACTTC.

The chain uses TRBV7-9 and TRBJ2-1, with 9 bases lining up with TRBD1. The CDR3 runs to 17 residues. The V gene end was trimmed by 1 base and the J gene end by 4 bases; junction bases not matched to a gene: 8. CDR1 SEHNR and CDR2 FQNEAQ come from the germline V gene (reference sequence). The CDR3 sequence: CASSLGGTGLWYNEQFF. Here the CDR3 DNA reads TGTGCCAGCAGCTTAGGGGGGACAGGGCTTTGGTACAATGAGCAGTTCTTC.

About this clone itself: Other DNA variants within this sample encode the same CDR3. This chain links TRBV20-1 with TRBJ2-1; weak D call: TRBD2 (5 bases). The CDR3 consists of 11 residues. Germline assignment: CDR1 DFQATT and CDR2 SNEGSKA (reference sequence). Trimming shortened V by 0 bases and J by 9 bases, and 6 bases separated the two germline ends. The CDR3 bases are TGCAGTGCTAGAGATCGGGGTGAGCAGTTCTTC. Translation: CSARDRGEQFF.

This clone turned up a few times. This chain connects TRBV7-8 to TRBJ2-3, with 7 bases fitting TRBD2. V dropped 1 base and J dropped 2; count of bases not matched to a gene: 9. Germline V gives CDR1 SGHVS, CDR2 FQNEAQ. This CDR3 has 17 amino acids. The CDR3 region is CASSLGIFAGATDTQYF. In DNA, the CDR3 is TGTGCCAGCAGCTTAGGTATTTTCGCGGGAGCCACAGATACGCAGTATTTT.

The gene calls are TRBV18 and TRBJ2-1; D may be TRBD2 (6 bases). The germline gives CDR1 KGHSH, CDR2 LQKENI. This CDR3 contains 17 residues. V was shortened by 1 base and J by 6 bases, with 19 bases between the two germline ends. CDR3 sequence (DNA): TGTGCCAGCTCACCACTTCCTAGCGTTGTCCGTCGCAATGAGCAGTTCTTC. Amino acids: CASSPLPSVVRRNEQFF.

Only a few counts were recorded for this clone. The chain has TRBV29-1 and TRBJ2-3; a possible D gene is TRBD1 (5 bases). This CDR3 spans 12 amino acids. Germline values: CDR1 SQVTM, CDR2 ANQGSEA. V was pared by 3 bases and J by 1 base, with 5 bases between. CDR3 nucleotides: TGCAGCGTTGACAGGGGCACAGATACGCAGTATTTT. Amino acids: CSVDRGTDTQYF.

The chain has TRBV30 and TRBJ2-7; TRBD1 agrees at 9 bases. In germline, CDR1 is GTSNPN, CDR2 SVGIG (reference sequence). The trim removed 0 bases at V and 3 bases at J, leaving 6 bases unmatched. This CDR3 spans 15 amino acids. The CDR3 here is CAWSVGGQGFYEQYF. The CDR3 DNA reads TGTGCCTGGAGTGTAGGAGGACAGGGGTTCTACGAGCAGTACTTC.

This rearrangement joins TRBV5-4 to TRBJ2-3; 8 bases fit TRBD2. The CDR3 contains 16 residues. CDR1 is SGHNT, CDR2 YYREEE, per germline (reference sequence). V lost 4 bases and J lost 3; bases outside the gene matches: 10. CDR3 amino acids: CASSLRWGLETDTQYF. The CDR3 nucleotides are TGTGCCAGCAGCCTGAGATGGGGACTAGAGACAGATACGCAGTATTTT. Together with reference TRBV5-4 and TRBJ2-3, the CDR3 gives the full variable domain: ETGVTQSPTHLIKTRGQQVTLRCSSQSGHNTVSWYQQALGQGPQFIFQYYREEENGRGNFPPRFSGLQFPNYSSELNVNALELDDSALYLCASSLRWGLETDTQYFGPGTRLTVL.

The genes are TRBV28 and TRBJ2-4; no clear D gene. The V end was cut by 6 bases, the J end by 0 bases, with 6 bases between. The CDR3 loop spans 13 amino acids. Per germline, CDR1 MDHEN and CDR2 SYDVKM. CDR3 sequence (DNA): TGTGCCAGCAGGAACATAGCCAAAAACATTCAGTACTTC. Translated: CASRNIAKNIQYF.

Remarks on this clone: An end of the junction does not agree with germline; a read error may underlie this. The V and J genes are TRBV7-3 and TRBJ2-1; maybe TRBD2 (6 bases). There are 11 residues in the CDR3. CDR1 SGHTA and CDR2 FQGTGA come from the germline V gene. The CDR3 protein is CASSSGTLQVF. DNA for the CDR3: TGTGCCAGCAGCTCCGGGACTCTACAGGTCTTC.

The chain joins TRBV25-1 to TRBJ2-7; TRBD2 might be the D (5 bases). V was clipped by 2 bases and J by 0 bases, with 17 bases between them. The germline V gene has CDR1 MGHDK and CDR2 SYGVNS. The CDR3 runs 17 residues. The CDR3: CASSENFEGRASYEQYF. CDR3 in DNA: TGTGCCAGCAGTGAAAATTTCGAGGGAAGGGCCTCCTACGAGCAGTACTTC.

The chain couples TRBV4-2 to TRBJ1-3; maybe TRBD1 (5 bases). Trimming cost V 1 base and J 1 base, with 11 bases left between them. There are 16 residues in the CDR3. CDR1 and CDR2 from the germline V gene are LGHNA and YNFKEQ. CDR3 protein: CASSQVFAGSGNTIYF. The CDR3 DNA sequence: TGTGCCAGCAGCCAAGTCTTTGCAGGGTCTGGAAACACCATATATTTT.

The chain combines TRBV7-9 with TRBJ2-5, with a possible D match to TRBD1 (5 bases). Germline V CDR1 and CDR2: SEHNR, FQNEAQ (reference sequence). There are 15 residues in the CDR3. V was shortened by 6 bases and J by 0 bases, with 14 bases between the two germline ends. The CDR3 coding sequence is TGTGCCAGCAGTCTGGGGCCGGATTACCAAGAGACCCAGTACTTC. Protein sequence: CASSLGPDYQETQYF.

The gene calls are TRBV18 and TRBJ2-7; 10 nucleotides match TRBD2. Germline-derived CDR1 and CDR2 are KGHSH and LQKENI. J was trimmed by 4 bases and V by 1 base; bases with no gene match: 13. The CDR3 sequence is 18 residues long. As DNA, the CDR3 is TGTGCCAGCTCACCACTGTCTAGCGGGAGTTATAAAGTATACGAGCAGTACTTC. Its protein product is CASSPLSSGSYKVYEQYF. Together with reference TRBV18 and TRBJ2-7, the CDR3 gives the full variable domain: NAGVMQNPRHLVRRRGQEARLRCSPMKGHSHVYWYRQLPEEGLKFMVYLQKENIIDESGMPKERFSAEFPKEGPSILRIQQVVRGDSAAYFCASSPLSSGSYKVYEQYFGPGTRLTVT.

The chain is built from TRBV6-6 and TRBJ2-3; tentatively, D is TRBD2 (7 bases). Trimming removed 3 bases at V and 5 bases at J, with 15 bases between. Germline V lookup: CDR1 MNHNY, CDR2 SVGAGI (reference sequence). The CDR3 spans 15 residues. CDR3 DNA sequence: TGTGCCAGCAGTTATGTTTGGGGGGGCGAAGATACGCAGTATTTT. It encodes CASSYVWGGEDTQYF.

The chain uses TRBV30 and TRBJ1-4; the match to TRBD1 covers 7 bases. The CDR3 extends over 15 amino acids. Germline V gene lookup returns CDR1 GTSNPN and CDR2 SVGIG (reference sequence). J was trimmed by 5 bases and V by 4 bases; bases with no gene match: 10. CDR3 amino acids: CAWTPDRAGNEKLFF. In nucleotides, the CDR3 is TGTGCCTGGACCCCTGACAGGGCGGGGAATGAAAAACTGTTTTTT.

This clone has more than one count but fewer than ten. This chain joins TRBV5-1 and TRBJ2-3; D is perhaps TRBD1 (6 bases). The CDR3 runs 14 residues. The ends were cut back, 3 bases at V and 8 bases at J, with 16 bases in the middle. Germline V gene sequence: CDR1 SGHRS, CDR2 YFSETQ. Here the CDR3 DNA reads TGCGCCAGCAGCTCAGGGGTATTTTCGGCTACGCAGTATTTT. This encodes CASSSGVFSATQYF.